This T cell receptor beta chain was found in a study of control samples from healthy donors and cancer patients. Sequenced by immunoSEQ multiplex PCR; TCRdb stores in-frame clones only, minus some. The sample has around 200,000 clones, over 80% seen once; the top ten hold about 1.6%. The CDR3 sequence is 13 residues long. V gave up 4 bases and J gave up 7 bases, with 13 bases separating them. Looked up from germline, CDR1 is MNHEY and CDR2 is SMNVEV (reference sequence). The J gene is TRBJ1-2, the V gene TRBV27; D call uncertain. The receptor comes from a young man in good health. Sequencing was done on a sample of blood. This CDR3 reads CASSSSAKGGYTF. For the CDR3, the DNA is TGTGCCAGCAGTTCCAGCGCCAAGGGTGGCTACACCTTC.